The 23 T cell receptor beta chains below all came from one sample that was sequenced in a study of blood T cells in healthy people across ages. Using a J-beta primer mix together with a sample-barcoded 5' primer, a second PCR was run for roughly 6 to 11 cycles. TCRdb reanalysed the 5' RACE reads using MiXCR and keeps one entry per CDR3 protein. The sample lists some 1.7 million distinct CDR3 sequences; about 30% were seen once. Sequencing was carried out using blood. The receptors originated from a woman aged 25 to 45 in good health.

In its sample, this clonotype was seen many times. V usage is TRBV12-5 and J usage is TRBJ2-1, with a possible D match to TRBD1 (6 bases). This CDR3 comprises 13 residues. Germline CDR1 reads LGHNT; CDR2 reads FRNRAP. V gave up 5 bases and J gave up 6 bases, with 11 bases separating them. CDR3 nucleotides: TGTGCTAGTGGTCCCCCGGACAGCAATGAGCAGTTCTTC. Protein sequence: CASGPPDSNEQFF.

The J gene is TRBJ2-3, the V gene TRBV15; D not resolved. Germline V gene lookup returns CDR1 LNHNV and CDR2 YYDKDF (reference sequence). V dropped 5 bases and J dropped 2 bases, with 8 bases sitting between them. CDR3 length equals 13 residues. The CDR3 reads CATSGVLTDTQYF. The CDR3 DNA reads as TGTGCCACCAGCGGAGTTCTCACAGATACGCAGTATTTT.

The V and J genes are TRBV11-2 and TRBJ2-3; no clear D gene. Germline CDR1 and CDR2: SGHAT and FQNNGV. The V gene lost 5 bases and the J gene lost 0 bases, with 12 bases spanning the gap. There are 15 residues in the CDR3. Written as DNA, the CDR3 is TGTGCCAGCAGCCATGCTCCGCTTAGCACAGATACGCAGTATTTT. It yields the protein CASSHAPLSTDTQYF.

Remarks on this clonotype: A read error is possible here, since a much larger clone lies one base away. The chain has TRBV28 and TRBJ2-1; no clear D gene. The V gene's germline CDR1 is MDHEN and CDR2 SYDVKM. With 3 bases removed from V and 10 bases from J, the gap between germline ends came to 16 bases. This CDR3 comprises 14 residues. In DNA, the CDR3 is TGTGCCAGCAGTTTGGTACAGACTTCCTACGAGCAGTTCTTC. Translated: CASSLVQTSYEQFF.

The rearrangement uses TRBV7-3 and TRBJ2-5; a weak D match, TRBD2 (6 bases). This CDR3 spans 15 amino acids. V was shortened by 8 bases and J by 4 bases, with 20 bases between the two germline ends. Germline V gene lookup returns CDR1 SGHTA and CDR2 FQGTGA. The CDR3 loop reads CASCPSGPGGETQYF. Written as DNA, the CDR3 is TGTGCCAGCTGCCCCTCGGGCCCCGGGGGAGAGACCCAGTACTTC.

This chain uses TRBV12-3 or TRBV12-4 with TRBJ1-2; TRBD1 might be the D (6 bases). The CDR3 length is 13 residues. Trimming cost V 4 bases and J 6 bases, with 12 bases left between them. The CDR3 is CASSWTVFHGYTF. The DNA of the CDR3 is TGTGCCAGCAGTTGGACAGTCTTCCATGGCTACACCTTC.

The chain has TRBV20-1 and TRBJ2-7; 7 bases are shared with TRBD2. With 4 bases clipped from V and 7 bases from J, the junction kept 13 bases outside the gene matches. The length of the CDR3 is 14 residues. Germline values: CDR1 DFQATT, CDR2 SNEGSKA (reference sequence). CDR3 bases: TGCAGTGCTACAACTAGCGCCTCTCCTAGGGAGCAGTACTTC. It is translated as CSATTSASPREQYF.

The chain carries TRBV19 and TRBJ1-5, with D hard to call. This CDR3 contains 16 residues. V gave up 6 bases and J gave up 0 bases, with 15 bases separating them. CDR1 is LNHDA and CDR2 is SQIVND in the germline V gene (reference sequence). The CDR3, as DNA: TGTGCCAGTAGCGCCCCAGCCCGCAATAGCAATCAGCCCCAGCATTTT. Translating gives CASSAPARNSNQPQHF.

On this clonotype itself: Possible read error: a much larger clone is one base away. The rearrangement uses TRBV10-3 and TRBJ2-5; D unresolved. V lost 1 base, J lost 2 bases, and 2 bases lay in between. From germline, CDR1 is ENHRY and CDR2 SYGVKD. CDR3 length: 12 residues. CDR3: CAISEWQETQYF. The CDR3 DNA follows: TGTGCCATCAGTGAGTGGCAAGAGACCCAGTACTTC.

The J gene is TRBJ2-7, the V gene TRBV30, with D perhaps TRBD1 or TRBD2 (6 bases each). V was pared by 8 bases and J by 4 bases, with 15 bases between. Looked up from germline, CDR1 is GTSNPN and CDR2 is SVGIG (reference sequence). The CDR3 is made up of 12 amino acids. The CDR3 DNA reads TGTGCCGGACGCGGGACACGGTACGAGCAGTACTTC. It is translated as CAGRGTRYEQYF.

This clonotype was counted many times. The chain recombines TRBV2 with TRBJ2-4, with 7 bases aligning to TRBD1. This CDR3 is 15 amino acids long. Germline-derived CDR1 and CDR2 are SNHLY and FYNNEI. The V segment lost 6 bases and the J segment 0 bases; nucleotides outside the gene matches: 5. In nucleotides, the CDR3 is TGTGCCAGCAGCCGACAGGGTTCAGCCAAAAACATTCAGTACTTC. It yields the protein CASSRQGSAKNIQYF.

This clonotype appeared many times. DNA of the CDR3: TGTGCCAGCAGCCGACCGGATGGGCGGATACACAATGAGCAGTTCTTC. Translation gives CASSRPDGRIHNEQFF. This chain connects TRBV7-2 to TRBJ2-1; D call uncertain. This CDR3 is built from 16 residues. Trimming shortened V by 5 bases and J by 5 bases, and 19 bases separated the two germline ends. Germline V lookup: CDR1 SGHTA, CDR2 FQGNSA.

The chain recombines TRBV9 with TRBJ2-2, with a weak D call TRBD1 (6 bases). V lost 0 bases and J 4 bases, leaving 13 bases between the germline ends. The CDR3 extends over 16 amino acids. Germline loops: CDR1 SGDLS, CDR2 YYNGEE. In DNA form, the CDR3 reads TGTGCCAGCAGCGTAGGAGGGGGACCAAGCACCGGGGAGCTGTTTTTT. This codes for CASSVGGGPSTGELFF.

CDR3 sequence: CASSLRDLGEPQHF. The CDR3 DNA reads as TGTGCCAGCAGCCTCAGGGACTTAGGTGAGCCCCAGCATTTT. The chain joins TRBV12-3 or TRBV12-4 to TRBJ1-5; TRBD1 is a possible D gene (5 bases). The CDR3 has 14 residues. V was cut by 6 bases and J by 8 bases, with 17 bases left in between.

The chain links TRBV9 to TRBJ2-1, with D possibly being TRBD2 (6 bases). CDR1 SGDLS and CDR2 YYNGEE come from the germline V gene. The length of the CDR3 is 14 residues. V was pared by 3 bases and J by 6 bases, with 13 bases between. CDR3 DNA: TGTGCCAGCAGCGCCGCCGGGACTCTCAATGAGCAGTTCTTC. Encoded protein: CASSAAGTLNEQFF.

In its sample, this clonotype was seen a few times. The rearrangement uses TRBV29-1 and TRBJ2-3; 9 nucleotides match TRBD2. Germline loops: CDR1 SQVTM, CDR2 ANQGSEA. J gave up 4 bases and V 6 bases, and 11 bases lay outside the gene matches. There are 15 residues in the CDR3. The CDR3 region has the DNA TGCAGCGTGCTTGCGGGAGGGCCTCCCCCAGATACGCAGTATTTT. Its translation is CSVLAGGPPPDTQYF.

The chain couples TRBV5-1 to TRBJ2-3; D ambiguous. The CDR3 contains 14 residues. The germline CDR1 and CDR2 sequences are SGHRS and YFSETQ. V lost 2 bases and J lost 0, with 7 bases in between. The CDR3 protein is CASSFSQSTDTQYF. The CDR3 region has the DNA TGCGCCAGCAGCTTTTCTCAGAGCACAGATACGCAGTATTTT.

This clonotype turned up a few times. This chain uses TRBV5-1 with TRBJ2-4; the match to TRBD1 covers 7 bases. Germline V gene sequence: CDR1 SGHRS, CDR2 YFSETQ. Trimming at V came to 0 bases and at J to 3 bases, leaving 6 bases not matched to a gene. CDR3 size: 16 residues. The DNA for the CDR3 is TGCGCCAGCAGCTTGGTGTACAGGGGCGACAAAAACATTCAGTACTTC. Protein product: CASSLVYRGDKNIQYF. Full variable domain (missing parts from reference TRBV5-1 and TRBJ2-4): KAGVTQTPRYLIKTRGQQVTLSCSPISGHRSVSWYQQTPGQGLQFLFEYFSETQRNKGNFPGRFSGRQFSNSRSEMNVSTLELGDSALYLCASSLVYRGDKNIQYFGAGTRLSVL.

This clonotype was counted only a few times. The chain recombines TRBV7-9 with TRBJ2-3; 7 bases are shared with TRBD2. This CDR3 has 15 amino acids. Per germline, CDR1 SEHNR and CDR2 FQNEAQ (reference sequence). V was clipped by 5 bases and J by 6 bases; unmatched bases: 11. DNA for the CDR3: TGTGCCAGCAGCCGACTCAGCGGGGACGGGGATACGCAGTATTTT. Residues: CASSRLSGDGDTQYF.

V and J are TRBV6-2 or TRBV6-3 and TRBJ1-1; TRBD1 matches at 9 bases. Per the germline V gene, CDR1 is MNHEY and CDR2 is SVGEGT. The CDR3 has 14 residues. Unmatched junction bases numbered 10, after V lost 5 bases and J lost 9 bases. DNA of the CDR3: TGTGCCAGCAGTCCCCGACAGGGGGTGTTTAAAGCTTTCTTT. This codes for CASSPRQGVFKAFF.

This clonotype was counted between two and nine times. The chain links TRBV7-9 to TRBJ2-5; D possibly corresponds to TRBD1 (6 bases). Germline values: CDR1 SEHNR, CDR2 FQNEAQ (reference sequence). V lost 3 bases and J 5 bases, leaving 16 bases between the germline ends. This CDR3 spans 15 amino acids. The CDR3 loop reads CASSFSNRAEETQYF. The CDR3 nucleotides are TGTGCCAGCAGCTTTAGTAACAGGGCGGAGGAGACCCAGTACTTC.

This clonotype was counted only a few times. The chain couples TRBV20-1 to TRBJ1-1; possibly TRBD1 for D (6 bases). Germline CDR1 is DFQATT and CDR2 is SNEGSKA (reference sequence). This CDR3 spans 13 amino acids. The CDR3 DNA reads TGCATTGTACCGGGACAAGCAGGCACTGAAGCTTTCTTT. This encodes CIVPGQAGTEAFF.

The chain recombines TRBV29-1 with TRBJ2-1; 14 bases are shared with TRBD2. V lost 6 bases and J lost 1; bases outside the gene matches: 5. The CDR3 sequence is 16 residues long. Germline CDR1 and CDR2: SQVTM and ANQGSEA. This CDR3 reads CSVDGTSGSSYNEQFF. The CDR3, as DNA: TGCAGCGTAGACGGGACTAGCGGGAGTTCCTACAATGAGCAGTTCTTC.